Below, 28 T cell receptor beta chains from the same sample are listed, as sequenced in a study of shared clonotypes between healthy human individuals. The method was immunoSEQ multiplex PCR; TCRdb's version includes in-frame clones alone and lacks a portion of them. Of millions of clones in the sample, approximately 93% were seen once. Sequenced sample: naive CD4+ T cells from PBMCs. Subset specified: CD45RA+ positively selected. The receptors were gathered from a man between 18 and 35 years old in good health. Some clones in this sample may be carry-over from other donors' samples.

The rearrangement uses TRBV25-1 and TRBJ2-5; TRBD1 is a possible D gene (5 bases). The J call is in doubt because the DNA end fits TRBJ2-7 better. Germline-derived CDR1 and CDR2 are MGHDK and SYGVNS. This CDR3 is built from 14 residues. The CDR3, as DNA: TGTGCCAGCGCAAACAGGTTTGGGTCCTACGAGCAGTACTTC. It encodes CASANRFGSYEQYF.

This rearrangement joins TRBV6-1 to TRBJ2-1; D ambiguous. The germline gives CDR1 MNHNS, CDR2 SASEGT. The V gene lost 4 bases and the J gene lost 3 bases, with 7 bases spanning the gap. The CDR3 runs to 13 residues. The CDR3 DNA sequence: TGTGCCAGCAGTGTGGGTTACTACAATGAGCAGTTCTTC. Amino acid sequence: CASSVGYYNEQFF.

The rearrangement joins TRBV6-6 to TRBJ2-5; 8 bases are shared with TRBD1. The CDR3 has 14 residues. Germline loops: CDR1 MNHNY, CDR2 SVGAGI (reference sequence). After removal of 6 bases from V and 2 bases from J, the junction contained 5 bases not matched to a gene. CDR3 coding DNA: TGTGCCAGCAGCGACACAGGGGGACAAGAGACCCAGTACTTC. Translating gives CASSDTGGQETQYF.

Points on this clone: Other DNA sequences in this specimen translate into the identical CDR3. The genes are TRBV28 and TRBJ2-7; TRBD1 or TRBD2 may be the D gene (7 bases each). In germline, CDR1 is MDHEN, CDR2 SYDVKM. The CDR3 contains 14 residues. V lost 2 bases to trimming and J lost 4 bases, with 12 bases between them. The CDR3 loop reads CASSLRQGGYEQYF. The CDR3 DNA reads TGTGCCAGCAGTTTAAGGCAGGGGGGGTACGAGCAGTACTTC.

This rearrangement joins TRBV6-5 to TRBJ1-1; tentatively, D is TRBD1 (5 bases). From germline, CDR1 is MNHEY and CDR2 SVGAGI. V was cut by 2 bases and J by 1 base, with 11 bases left in between. CDR3 length equals 15 residues. This CDR3 reads CASSYAGPGNTEAFF. In nucleotides, the CDR3 is TGTGCCAGCAGTTACGCAGGGCCGGGGAACACTGAAGCTTTCTTT.

The rearrangement joins TRBV6-1 to TRBJ2-2; D tentatively reads TRBD1 or TRBD2 (5 bases each). The CDR3 is 15 residues long. Germline CDR1 MNHNS, CDR2 SASEGT. V gave up 6 bases and J gave up 0 bases, with 11 bases separating them. As DNA, the CDR3 is TGTGCCAGCAGGGGGACCCAGACGAACACCGGGGAGCTGTTTTTT. Protein sequence: CASRGTQTNTGELFF.

The rearrangement joins TRBV7-8 to TRBJ2-3; TRBD2 matches at 11 bases. The J segment lost 5 bases and the V segment lost 4 bases, leaving 5 bases of the junction unmatched. This CDR3 comprises 15 residues. Germline V lookup: CDR1 SGHVS, CDR2 FQNEAQ. The chain's CDR3 is CASSSLAGGRDTQYF. CDR3 in DNA: TGTGCCAGCAGCTCCTTAGCGGGAGGGAGAGATACGCAGTATTTT. Supplemented by reference TRBV7-8 and TRBJ2-3, the full variable domain reads GAGVSQSPRYKVAKRGQDVALRCDPISGHVSLFWYQQALGQGPEFLTYFQNEAQLDKSGLPSDRFFAERPEGSVSTLKIQRTQQEDSAVYLCASSSLAGGRDTQYFGPGTRLTVL.

The chain couples TRBV25-1 to TRBJ1-2; 7 bases align to TRBD1. J lost 7 bases, V lost 8 bases, and 13 bases had no gene match. This CDR3 comprises 14 residues. Germline V CDR1 and CDR2: MGHDK, SYGVNS. The CDR3 coding sequence is TGTGCCAGCTGTCCCGGGACAGAAATCCTTGGCTACACCTTC. This gives the protein CASCPGTEILGYTF.

The rearrangement links TRBV19 to TRBJ1-1, with 7 bases lining up with TRBD1. The CDR3 has 15 residues. The germline V gene has CDR1 LNHDA and CDR2 SQIVND (reference sequence). Trimming at V came to 2 bases and at J to 4 bases, leaving 7 bases not matched to a gene. In DNA form, the CDR3 reads TGTGCCAGTAGTATACGAGGGGGCGGAGGCACTGAAGCTTTCTTT. Protein product: CASSIRGGGGTEAFF.

J is TRBJ1-4 and V is TRBV5-1; D unresolved. This CDR3 spans 16 amino acids. Germline CDR1 and CDR2: SGHRS and YFSETQ. The V end lost 0 bases, the J end lost 0 bases, and 9 bases lay between the germline ends. CDR3 bases: TGCGCCAGCAGCTTGGGGACGGATTCAACTAATGAAAAACTGTTTTTT. Its protein is CASSLGTDSTNEKLFF.

The chain is built from TRBV7-6 and TRBJ2-7; no firm D call. CDR1 is SGHVS and CDR2 is FNYEAQ in the germline V gene. This CDR3 comprises 14 residues. Between the trimmed V and J ends, which lost 1 base and 1 base, there was a span of 8 bases. CDR3 region: CASSLERLSYEQYF. DNA of the CDR3: TGTGCCAGCAGCTTAGAGAGGCTATCCTACGAGCAGTACTTC.

The CDR3 nucleotides are TGTGCCAGCAGTTTCCCGAACACTTCCCCCAGGTGGGGCTACACCTTC. This encodes CASSFPNTSPRWGYTF. The genes are TRBV28 and TRBJ1-2; D gene ambiguous. V lost 3 bases to trimming and J lost 8 bases, with 22 bases between them. Germline loops: CDR1 MDHEN, CDR2 SYDVKM. This CDR3 spans 16 amino acids.

The chain employs TRBV7-2 and TRBJ2-7; TRBD2 aligns across 7 bases. Germline CDR1 is SGHTA and CDR2 is FQGNSA. The CDR3 consists of 14 residues. The junction had 9 bases not matched to a gene; V was cut back by 5 bases and J by 5 bases. The CDR3 reads CASSARGGSHEQYF. The CDR3 DNA sequence: TGTGCCAGCAGCGCGAGAGGCGGGAGCCACGAGCAGTACTTC.

The V and J genes are TRBV7-3 and TRBJ2-3; D gene unclear. The CDR3 length is 14 residues. V was shortened by 2 bases and J by 4 bases, with 10 bases between the two germline ends. CDR1 SGHTA and CDR2 FQGTGA come from the germline V gene. CDR3 protein: CASSLGSSSDTQYF. CDR3 coding DNA: TGTGCCAGCAGCTTAGGGTCTAGTTCAGATACGCAGTATTTT.

Concerning this clone itself: Other DNA sequences within the sample encode an identical CDR3. The chain links TRBV5-1 to TRBJ1-1; D remains ambiguous. V lost 2 bases to trimming and J lost 3 bases, with 11 bases between them. This CDR3 comprises 14 residues. The germline gives CDR1 SGHRS, CDR2 YFSETQ. The CDR3 spells CASSFREGDTEAFF. CDR3 coding DNA: TGCGCCAGCAGCTTTAGGGAGGGTGACACTGAAGCTTTCTTT.

The V and J genes are TRBV7-9 and TRBJ1-2; tentatively, D is TRBD1 (6 bases). The CDR3 contains 15 residues. V lost 8 bases, J lost 6 bases, and 22 bases lay in between. Germline CDR1 and CDR2: SEHNR and FQNEAQ (reference sequence). Here the CDR3 reads CASRSWGLDHNGYTF. The CDR3, as DNA: TGTGCCAGCCGTAGCTGGGGGCTCGATCATAATGGCTACACCTTC.

The chain carries TRBV9 and TRBJ1-1; 9 bases agree with TRBD1. With 4 bases clipped from V and 0 bases from J, the junction kept 4 bases outside the gene matches. The germline V gene has CDR1 SGDLS and CDR2 YYNGEE. This CDR3 comprises 15 residues. The CDR3, as DNA: TGTGCCAGCAGCAAACAGGGGGCATTGAACACTGAAGCTTTCTTT. Its protein product is CASSKQGALNTEAFF.

This clone was observed a single time. The chain combines TRBV7-9 with TRBJ2-1; TRBD1 matches at 7 bases. Trimming took 3 bases from V and 4 from J; bases not matched to a gene: 6. The length of the CDR3 is 15 residues. The germline V gene has CDR1 SEHNR and CDR2 FQNEAQ (reference sequence). For the CDR3, the DNA is TGTGCCAGCAGCTTTCCCGGGACAGTTTACAATGAGCAGTTCTTC. As protein: CASSFPGTVYNEQFF.

This chain uses TRBV5-1 with TRBJ1-2; 7 bases line up with TRBD1. Per germline, CDR1 SGHRS and CDR2 YFSETQ. The ends lost 4 bases at V and 4 bases at J; junction bases unmatched: 7. The CDR3 is made up of 14 amino acids. CDR3 in DNA: TGCGCCAGCAGCGGAGGGGGCGCGATCTATGGCTACACCTTC. Encoded protein: CASSGGGAIYGYTF. The variable domain in full, completed from reference TRBV5-1 and TRBJ1-2, reads KAGVTQTPRYLIKTRGQQVTLSCSPISGHRSVSWYQQTPGQGLQFLFEYFSETQRNKGNFPGRFSGRQFSNSRSEMNVSTLELGDSALYLCASSGGGAIYGYTFGSGTRLTVV.

V is TRBV14 and J is TRBJ2-1; D may be TRBD2 (5 bases). This CDR3 has 16 amino acids. CDR1 is SGHDN, CDR2 FVKESK, per germline. Trimming pared 4 bases from V and 0 bases from J, leaving 13 bases between. CDR3 residues: CASSPTDYYSYNEQFF. DNA for the CDR3: TGTGCCAGCAGCCCGACTGACTACTACTCCTACAATGAGCAGTTCTTC.

On this clone: In the same sample, other DNA sequences code for this CDR3. The chain employs TRBV5-1 and TRBJ2-7; D call uncertain. Trimming cost V 0 bases and J 1 base, with 8 bases left between them. There are 14 residues in the CDR3. Per germline, CDR1 SGHRS and CDR2 YFSETQ. This CDR3 reads CASSLGYRSYEQYF. The CDR3, as DNA: TGCGCCAGCAGCTTGGGGTACAGATCCTACGAGCAGTACTTC.

The J gene is TRBJ1-2, the V gene TRBV6-1; no firm D call. From germline, CDR1 is MNHNS and CDR2 SASEGT. V gave up 6 bases and J gave up 6 bases, with 14 bases separating them. This CDR3 region has 13 residues. For the CDR3, the DNA is TGTGCCAGCAGGTTCCTTGTGGTGGATGGCTACACCTTC. The encoded protein is CASRFLVVDGYTF.

The chain recombines TRBV5-1 with TRBJ1-4; maybe TRBD1 (5 bases). The ends were cut back, 3 bases at V and 8 bases at J, with 17 bases in the middle. The CDR3 length is 15 residues. Germline assignment: CDR1 SGHRS and CDR2 YFSETQ. The CDR3 DNA reads TGCGCCAGCAGCTCCGGGACTCCCAAAGGGGAAAAACTGTTTTTT. This encodes CASSSGTPKGEKLFF.

As for this clone: Within the sample, other DNA sequences also encode this same CDR3. The CDR3 is CASSYEREYNEQFF. The CDR3 DNA reads TGTGCCAGCAGTTACGAGCGGGAGTACAATGAGCAGTTCTTC. This chain joins TRBV6-5 and TRBJ2-1, with 8 bases that match TRBD2. Trimming took 2 bases from V and 4 from J; bases not matched to a gene: 1. Per the germline V gene, CDR1 is MNHEY and CDR2 is SVGAGI. This CDR3 has 14 residues.

This chain uses TRBV10-3 with TRBJ1-3, with D possibly TRBD1 on 5 matching bases. V lost 8 bases and J lost 0, with 17 bases in between. The CDR3 totals 16 residues. Per germline, CDR1 ENHRY and CDR2 SYGVKD. The CDR3 reads CAILDLGGPSGNTIYF. Written as DNA, the CDR3 is TGTGCCATCCTGGACCTGGGGGGTCCCTCTGGAAACACCATATATTTT.

A few counts support this clone. Different DNA sequences within this sample yield the same CDR3. The gene calls are TRBV5-1 and TRBJ2-3, with no clear D. CDR3 size: 14 residues. From germline, CDR1 is SGHRS and CDR2 YFSETQ. Trimming took 0 bases from V and 0 from J, leaving 5 bases between them. The CDR3 DNA follows: TGCGCCAGCAGCTTGGGGCAGAGCACAGATACGCAGTATTTT. Translation: CASSLGQSTDTQYF.

V and J are TRBV5-4 and TRBJ2-4; possibly TRBD1 for D (5 bases). V lost 1 base and J 5 bases, leaving 7 bases between the germline ends. Germline CDR1 is SGHNT and CDR2 is YYREEE (reference sequence). The CDR3 spans 13 residues. This CDR3 reads CASSLSRENIQYF. In DNA, the CDR3 is TGTGCCAGCAGCTTGTCCAGGGAAAACATTCAGTACTTC.

The CDR3 DNA reads as TGTGCCAGCAGTCGACCCGACAGGGGCGGAGGCTACACCTTC. Amino acid sequence: CASSRPDRGGGYTF. This chain connects TRBV28 to TRBJ1-2; TRBD1 matches at 8 bases. The CDR3 length is 14 residues. Germline assignment: CDR1 MDHEN and CDR2 SYDVKM. With V trimmed by 5 bases and J by 8 bases, 10 bases remained unmatched.